A single TCR beta chain is shown here with its context. Trimming left V 1 base short and J 2 bases short, with 15 bases between. Germline CDR1 and CDR2: MDHEN and SYDVKM. This CDR3 has 17 amino acids. Original handling: From reference gene primer amplification, estimates of nucleated cell counts were derived. The table came from immunoSEQ multiplex PCR; TCRdb's copy has only in-frame clones and leaves some out. V and J calls and clone size come straight from that table; D and trimming were deduced from the DNA. The sample records fewer than 150,000 clones, 84% being singletons. This specimen comes from a study of blood T cell repertoires in COVID-19. Study summary: Donors in the United States, Italy and Spain gave samples during acute or convalescent COVID-19. T cells, B-cell-depleted T cells, or PBMCs supplied cDNA or gDNA.

This chain connects TRBV28 to TRBJ1-5; D ambiguous. This sequence originates from an elderly woman in a cohort sampled during active or convalescent COVID-19. What was sequenced was peripheral blood. DNA of the CDR3: TGTGCCAGCAGTTTATTTCGCGGGAATACGGGCAATCAGCCCCAGCATTTT. Its protein product is CASSLFRGNTGNQPQHF.